This TCR beta chain was identified in a study of regulatory T cells in long-lasting Graves disease. Findings and limits, study-wide: Accuracy was perhaps lowered by the small sample size. Peripheral blood, not thyroid tissue, was the sole material studied.

Time point noted: persistent/refractory GD, antithyroid drugs over 5 years with positive TRAb. Scientists built the TCR library using RNA that was extracted from PBMCs. The table lists this clonotype with a few counts. Antigen unknown. Construction of TCR beta libraries relied on iRepertoire HTBI primers and on Arm-PCR targeting CDR3 regions. TCRdb independently ran MiXCR on the multiplex PCR reads; one entry per CDR3 protein. The profile shows over 300,000 distinct CDR3 sequences, about 20% of them singletons. The receptor's source is a female donor with Graves disease. Sequencing was performed on peripheral blood mononuclear cells (PBMCs), taken when the disease was refractory, from a patient treated with antithyroid drugs.

The CDR3 here is CSATDRGGEQYF. CDR3 coding DNA: TGCAGTGCCACGGACAGGGGAGGCGAGCAGTACTTC. The chain carries TRBV20-1 and TRBJ2-7, with 9 bases fitting TRBD1. CDR3 length equals 12 residues. V lost 6 bases and J lost 6; bases outside the gene matches: 6. Germline CDR1 DFQATT, CDR2 SNEGSKA (reference sequence).